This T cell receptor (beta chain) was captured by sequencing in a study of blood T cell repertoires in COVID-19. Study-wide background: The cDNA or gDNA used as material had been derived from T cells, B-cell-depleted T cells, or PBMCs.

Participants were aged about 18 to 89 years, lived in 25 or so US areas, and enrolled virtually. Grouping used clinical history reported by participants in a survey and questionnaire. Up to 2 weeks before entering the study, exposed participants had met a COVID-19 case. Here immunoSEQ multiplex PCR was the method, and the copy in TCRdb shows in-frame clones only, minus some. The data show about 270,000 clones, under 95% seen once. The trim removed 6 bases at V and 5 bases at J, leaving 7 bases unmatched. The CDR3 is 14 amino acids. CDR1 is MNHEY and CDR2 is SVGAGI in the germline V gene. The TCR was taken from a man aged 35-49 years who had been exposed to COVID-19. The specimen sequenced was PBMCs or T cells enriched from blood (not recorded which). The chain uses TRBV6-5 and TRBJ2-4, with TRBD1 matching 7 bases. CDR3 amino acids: CASSATGVENIQYF. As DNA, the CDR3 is TGTGCCAGCAGCGCAACAGGGGTCGAAAACATTCAGTACTTC.